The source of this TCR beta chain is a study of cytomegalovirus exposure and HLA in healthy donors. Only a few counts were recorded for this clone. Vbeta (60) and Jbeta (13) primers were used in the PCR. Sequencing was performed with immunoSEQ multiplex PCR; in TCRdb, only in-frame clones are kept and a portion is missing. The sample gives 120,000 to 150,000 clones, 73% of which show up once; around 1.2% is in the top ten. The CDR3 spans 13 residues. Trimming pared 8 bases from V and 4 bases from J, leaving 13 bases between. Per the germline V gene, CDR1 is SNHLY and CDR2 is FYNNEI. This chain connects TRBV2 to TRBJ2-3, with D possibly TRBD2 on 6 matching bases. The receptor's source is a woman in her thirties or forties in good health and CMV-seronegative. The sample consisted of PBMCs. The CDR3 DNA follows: TGTGCCAGCTACCAGGGACTGGCAGATACGCAGTATTTT. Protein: CASYQGLADTQYF.